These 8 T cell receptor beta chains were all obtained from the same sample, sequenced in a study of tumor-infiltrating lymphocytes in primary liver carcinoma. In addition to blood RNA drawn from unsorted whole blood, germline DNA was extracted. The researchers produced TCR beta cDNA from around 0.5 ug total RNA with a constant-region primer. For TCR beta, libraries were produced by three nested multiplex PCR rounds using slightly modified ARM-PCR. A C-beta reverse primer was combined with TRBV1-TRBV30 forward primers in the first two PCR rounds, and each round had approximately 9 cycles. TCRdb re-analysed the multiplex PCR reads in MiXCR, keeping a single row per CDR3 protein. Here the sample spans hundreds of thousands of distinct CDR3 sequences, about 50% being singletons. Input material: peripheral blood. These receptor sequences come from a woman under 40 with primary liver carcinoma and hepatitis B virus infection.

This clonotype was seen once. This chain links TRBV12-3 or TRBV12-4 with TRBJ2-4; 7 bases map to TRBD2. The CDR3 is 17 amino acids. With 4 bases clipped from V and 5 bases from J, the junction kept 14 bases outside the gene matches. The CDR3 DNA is TGTGCCAGCAGTTCCCTGACTAGCAGGATGGGGGAAAACATTCAGTACTTC. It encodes CASSSLTSRMGENIQYF.

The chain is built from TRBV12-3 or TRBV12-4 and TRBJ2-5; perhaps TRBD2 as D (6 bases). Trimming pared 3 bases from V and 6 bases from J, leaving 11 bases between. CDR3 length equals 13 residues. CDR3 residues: CASSLWGEKTQYF. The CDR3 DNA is TGTGCCAGCAGTTTGTGGGGGGAAAAGACCCAGTACTTC.

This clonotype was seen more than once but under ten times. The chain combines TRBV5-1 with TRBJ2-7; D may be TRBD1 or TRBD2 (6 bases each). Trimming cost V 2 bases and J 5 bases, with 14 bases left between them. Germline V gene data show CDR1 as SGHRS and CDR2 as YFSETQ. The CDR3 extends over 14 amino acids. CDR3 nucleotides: TGCGCCAGCAGCTTCGGAGGGGGTCGCGACGAGCAGTACTTC. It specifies CASSFGGGRDEQYF.

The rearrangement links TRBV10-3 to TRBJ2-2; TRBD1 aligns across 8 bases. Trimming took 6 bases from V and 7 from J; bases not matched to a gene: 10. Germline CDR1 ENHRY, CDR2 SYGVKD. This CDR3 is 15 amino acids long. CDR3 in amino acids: CAIRAVGQGNGELFF. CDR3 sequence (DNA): TGTGCCATCAGGGCAGTCGGACAGGGAAACGGGGAGCTGTTTTTT.

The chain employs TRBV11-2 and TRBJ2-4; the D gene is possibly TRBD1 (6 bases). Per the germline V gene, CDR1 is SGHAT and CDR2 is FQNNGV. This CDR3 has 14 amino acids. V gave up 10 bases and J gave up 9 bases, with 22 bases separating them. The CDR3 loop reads CANTLDRGIIIQYF. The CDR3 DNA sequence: TGTGCCAACACTCTGGATAGGGGGATTATCATTCAGTACTTC.

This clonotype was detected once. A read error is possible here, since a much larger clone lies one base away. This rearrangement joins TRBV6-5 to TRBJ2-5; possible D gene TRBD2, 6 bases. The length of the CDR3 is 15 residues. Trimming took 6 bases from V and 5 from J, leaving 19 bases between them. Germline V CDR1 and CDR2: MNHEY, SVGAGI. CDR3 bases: TGTGCCAGCAGAAAGGCTAGCGTCAGCATCGAGACCCAGTACTTC. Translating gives CASRKASVSIETQYF.

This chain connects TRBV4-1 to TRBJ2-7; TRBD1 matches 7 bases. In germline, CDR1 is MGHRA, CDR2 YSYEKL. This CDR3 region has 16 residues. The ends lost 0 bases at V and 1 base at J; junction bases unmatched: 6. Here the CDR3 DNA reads TGCGCCAGCAGCCAAGAGGGGACAGTCCCTTCCTACGAGCAGTACGTC. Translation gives CASSQEGTVPSYEQYV.

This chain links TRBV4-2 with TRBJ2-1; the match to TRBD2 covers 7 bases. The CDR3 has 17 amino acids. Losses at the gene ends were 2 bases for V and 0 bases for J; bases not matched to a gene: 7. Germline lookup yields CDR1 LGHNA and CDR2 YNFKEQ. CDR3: CASSQIDGGSSYNEQFF. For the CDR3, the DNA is TGTGCCAGCAGCCAAATTGATGGCGGGAGCTCCTACAATGAGCAGTTCTTC.